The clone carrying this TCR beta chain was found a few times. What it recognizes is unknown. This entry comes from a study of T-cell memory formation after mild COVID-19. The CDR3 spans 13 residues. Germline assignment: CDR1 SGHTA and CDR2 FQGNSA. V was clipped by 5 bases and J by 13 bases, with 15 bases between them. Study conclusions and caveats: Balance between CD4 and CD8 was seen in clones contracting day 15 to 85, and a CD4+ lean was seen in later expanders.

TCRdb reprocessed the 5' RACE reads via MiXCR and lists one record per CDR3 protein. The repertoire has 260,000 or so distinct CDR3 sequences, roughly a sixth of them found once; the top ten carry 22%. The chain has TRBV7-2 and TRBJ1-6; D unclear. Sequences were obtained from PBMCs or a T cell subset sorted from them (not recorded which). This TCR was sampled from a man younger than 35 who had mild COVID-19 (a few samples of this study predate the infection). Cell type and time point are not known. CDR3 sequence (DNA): TGTGCCAGCAGCCCCGGGAGCCGTCAGCCCCTCCACTTT. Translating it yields CASSPGSRQPLHF.